The clone carrying this T cell receptor (beta chain) was counted between two and nine times. Its specificity is not known. This CDR3 spans 15 amino acids. Per the germline V gene, CDR1 is SNHLY and CDR2 is FYNNEI. V lost 8 bases and J lost 4; bases outside the gene matches: 11. This sample is part of a study of cytomegalovirus exposure and HLA in healthy donors. Findings and limits, study-wide: Researchers reported in a later analysis that a missense DCLRE1C variant was tied to TCR beta V- and J-gene trimming. An analysis that was carried out later associated approximately 15,000 TCR beta sequences with HLA alleles at 0.05 false discovery rate. In terms of immune exposure information, only CMV serostatus was available.

Use of 60 Vbeta and 13 Jbeta primers characterized the PCR. The table came from immunoSEQ multiplex PCR; TCRdb's copy has only in-frame clones and leaves some out. The sample lists 100,000 to 150,000 clones, around 76% seen once, with 25% to 35% in the top ten. The genes are TRBV2 and TRBJ2-7, with 10 bases identical to TRBD2. Sample: PBMCs. This receptor was identified in a man between 60 and 75 years old in good health and CMV-seropositive. This chain's CDR3 is CASRWLAGVGYEQYF. DNA of the CDR3: TGTGCCAGCCGCTGGCTAGCGGGAGTAGGGTACGAGCAGTACTTC.